These 12 T cell receptor beta chains originate from one sample sequenced in a study of cytomegalovirus exposure and HLA in healthy donors. Researchers ran the PCR with 60 Vbeta and 13 Jbeta primers. The assay was immunoSEQ multiplex PCR, and TCRdb's table has in-frame clones only and misses some. The sample contains about 160,000 clones, 75% to 85% of which appear only once. Sequencing was done on a sample of PBMCs. The source is a man aged 50-59 years in good health and CMV-seropositive.

The CDR3 reads CASSSPSGPEGNTIYF. CDR3 bases: TGTGCCAGCAGTTCGCCTTCAGGGCCGGAGGGAAACACCATATATTTT. This chain links TRBV6-5 with TRBJ1-3; TRBD1 is a possible D gene (5 bases). The germline V gene encodes CDR1 MNHEY and CDR2 SVGAGI. The CDR3 covers 16 residues. The V end was cut by 4 bases, the J end by 4 bases, with 17 bases between.

The chain is built from TRBV15 and TRBJ1-1; weak D call: TRBD1 (5 bases). Germline V gene data show CDR1 as LNHNV and CDR2 as YYDKDF (reference sequence). The CDR3 spans 12 residues. V lost 8 bases to trimming and J lost 1 base, with 8 bases between them. The CDR3 region is CATAGQNTEAFF. As DNA, the CDR3 is TGTGCCACCGCCGGACAGAACACTGAAGCTTTCTTT.

V and J are TRBV28 and TRBJ2-7, with D possibly TRBD1 on 6 matching bases. V lost 10 bases to trimming and J lost 0 bases, with 19 bases between them. CDR1 and CDR2 (germline): MDHEN, SYDVKM. This CDR3 is 15 amino acids long. CDR3 DNA sequence: TGTGCCACCGTTTCAGGACAGCGTAGCTCCTACGAGCAGTACTTC. This codes for CATVSGQRSSYEQYF.

V gene TRBV5-5 combines with J gene TRBJ2-1, with 7 bases identical to TRBD1. V was clipped by 4 bases and J by 3 bases; unmatched bases: 7. The CDR3 sequence is 15 residues long. Germline CDR1 and CDR2: SGHKS and YYEKEE (reference sequence). CDR3 sequence (DNA): TGTGCCAGCAGCCGTGGGACAGACAGCTACAATGAGCAGTTCTTC. It yields the protein CASSRGTDSYNEQFF.

V is TRBV7-2 and J is TRBJ2-7, with 7 bases identical to TRBD2. With V trimmed by 5 bases and J by 1 base, 11 bases remained unmatched. Germline assignment: CDR1 SGHTA and CDR2 FQGNSA. This CDR3 contains 16 residues. CDR3 in DNA: TGTGCCAGCAGCCCGAGAGCCGGGACTACTTCCTACGAGCAGTACTTC. This encodes CASSPRAGTTSYEQYF.

This chain connects TRBV19 to TRBJ1-3, with 7 bases matching TRBD1. The V gene's germline CDR1 is LNHDA and CDR2 SQIVND (reference sequence). With 6 bases clipped from V and 4 bases from J, the junction kept 3 bases outside the gene matches. This CDR3 contains 13 residues. CDR3 DNA: TGTGCCAGTAGACCGACAGGGGGAAACACCATATATTTT. It specifies CASRPTGGNTIYF. The entire variable domain, with the rest obtained from reference TRBV19 and TRBJ1-3, is as follows: DGGITQSPKYLFRKEGQNVTLSCEQNLNHDAMYWYRQDPGQGLRLIYYSQIVNDFQKGDIAEGYSVSREKKESFPLTVTSAQKNPTAFYLCASRPTGGNTIYFGEGSWLTVV.

The chain couples TRBV19 to TRBJ1-3; D gene unclear. Per the germline V gene, CDR1 is LNHDA and CDR2 is SQIVND (reference sequence). The CDR3 has 15 amino acids. Trimming cost V 4 bases and J 0 bases, with 10 bases left between them. CDR3 nucleotides: TGTGCCAGTAGTAGGGAGGACCGCTCTGGAAACACCATATATTTT. Encoded protein: CASSREDRSGNTIYF.

The chain carries TRBV11-3 and TRBJ2-1; no clear D. The CDR3 runs to 16 residues. CDR1 and CDR2 from the germline V gene are SGHNT and YENEEA. The ends were cut back, 0 bases at V and 0 bases at J, with 9 bases in the middle. The CDR3 DNA sequence: TGTGCCAGCAGCTTAGATGGGCAAAGCTCCTACAATGAGCAGTTCTTC. As protein: CASSLDGQSSYNEQFF. Filled out from reference TRBV11-3 and TRBJ2-1, the complete variable domain reads EAGVVQSPRYKIIEKKQPVAFWCNPISGHNTLYWYLQNLGQGPELLIRYENEEAVDDSQLPKDRFSAERLKGVDSTLKIQPAELGDSAVYLCASSLDGQSSYNEQFFGPGTRLTVL.

CDR3 amino acids: CASSMDYGWAGPHEQYF. In DNA form, the CDR3 reads TGTGCCAGCAGCATGGACTACGGCTGGGCGGGACCCCACGAGCAGTACTTC. V is TRBV27 and J is TRBJ2-7; D might be TRBD2 (6 bases). Germline V gene data show CDR1 as MNHEY and CDR2 as SMNVEV (reference sequence). The V and J ends lost 6 bases and 5 bases respectively, with 26 bases between them. The CDR3 loop spans 17 amino acids.

The chain couples TRBV9 to TRBJ1-1; no clear D. Germline CDR1 and CDR2: SGDLS and YYNGEE. The CDR3 runs 14 residues. The V end lost 5 bases, the J end lost 2 bases, and 13 bases lay between the germline ends. CDR3 in amino acids: CASSAGSFNTEAFF. CDR3 DNA sequence: TGTGCCAGCAGTGCCGGGAGCTTTAACACTGAAGCTTTCTTT.

V gene TRBV19 combines with J gene TRBJ1-1; D is perhaps TRBD1 (6 bases). Germline CDR1 and CDR2: LNHDA and SQIVND (reference sequence). The CDR3 loop spans 17 amino acids. V lost 6 bases, J lost 0 bases, and 20 bases lay in between. DNA of the CDR3: TGTGCCAGTAGGGATCCTGACAGGAGCTCCATGAACACTGAAGCTTTCTTT. Its protein product is CASRDPDRSSMNTEAFF.

The chain uses TRBV7-5 and TRBJ1-5. TRBV7-5 constitutes a pseudogene. This CDR3 is built from 15 residues. The DNA of the CDR3 is TGTGCCAGAAGCTTCGGAGGGGAGTCGAATCAGCCCCAGCATTTT. Protein sequence: CARSFGGESNQPQHF.